The 27 T cell receptor beta chains below were found in one sample sequenced in a study of blood T cell repertoires in COVID-19. Clones were sequenced by immunoSEQ multiplex PCR, and TCRdb holds only the in-frame ones, with some missing. The sample includes approximately 50,000 clones, roughly 88% of them seen just once. Sequencing input: peripheral blood. Receptors originate from a woman of 80 years or more with acute or convalescent COVID-19.

The chain carries TRBV16 and TRBJ2-3, with 7 nucleotides matching TRBD1. CDR1 and CDR2 (germline): KGHSY, FQNENV. The trim removed 3 bases at V and 2 bases at J, leaving 5 bases unmatched. The CDR3 has 15 residues. The CDR3 reads CASSQNRGSTDTQYF. CDR3 in DNA: TGTGCCAGCAGCCAGAACAGGGGCTCCACAGATACGCAGTATTTT.

The chain joins TRBV5-1 to TRBJ2-1; 7 bases map to TRBD1. Germline CDR1 and CDR2: SGHRS and YFSETQ. V lost 4 bases and J lost 8; bases outside the gene matches: 9. CDR3 length: 14 residues. The CDR3, as DNA: TGCGCCAGCAGCCTAGGACAGGCCGTCGATGAGCAGTTCTTC. The encoded protein is CASSLGQAVDEQFF. Full variable domain (missing parts from reference TRBV5-1 and TRBJ2-1): KAGVTQTPRYLIKTRGQQVTLSCSPISGHRSVSWYQQTPGQGLQFLFEYFSETQRNKGNFPGRFSGRQFSNSRSEMNVSTLELGDSALYLCASSLGQAVDEQFFGPGTRLTVL.

This sequence joins TRBV11-3 and TRBJ1-4, with D hard to call. CDR1 and CDR2 (germline): SGHNT, YENEEA. The CDR3 length is 14 residues. The ends were cut back, 2 bases at V and 1 base at J, with 5 bases in the middle. The CDR3 sequence is CASSLYRTNEKLFF. DNA for the CDR3: TGTGCCAGCAGCTTATACAGAACTAATGAAAAACTGTTTTTT.

This chain uses TRBV6-4 with TRBJ1-1; D gene unclear. In germline, CDR1 is MRHNA, CDR2 SNTAGT. The CDR3 consists of 13 residues. Trimming removed 5 bases from V and 1 base from J, with 8 bases in between. CDR3 sequence reads: CASSITGNTEAFF. As DNA, the CDR3 is TGTGCCAGCAGTATAACGGGGAACACTGAAGCTTTCTTT.

The gene calls are TRBV28 and TRBJ1-4, with TRBD1 matching 7 bases. Germline CDR1 MDHEN, CDR2 SYDVKM. The CDR3 runs to 14 residues. Unmatched junction bases numbered 9, after V lost 8 bases and J lost 6 bases. For the CDR3, the DNA is TGTGCCAGCTTTCAAGGGGGCGTTGATGAAAAACTGTTTTTT. Amino acid sequence: CASFQGGVDEKLFF.

Turning to this clone: The junction departs from the called germline gene at one end, perhaps through a read error. This chain uses TRBV13 with TRBJ1-1; D gene uncertain. CDR3 length: 15 residues. Germline V gene sequence: CDR1 PRHDT, CDR2 FYEKMQ (reference sequence). The CDR3 DNA sequence: TGTGCCAGCAGCCTAGGGTATCCGGGGAACACTGAAGCTTTCTTT. It specifies CASSLGYPGNTEAFF.

This chain links TRBV5-1 with TRBJ2-5; D is possibly TRBD1 (5 bases). V was clipped by 5 bases and J by 1 base, with 21 bases between them. The CDR3 extends over 17 amino acids. The germline V gene has CDR1 SGHRS and CDR2 YFSETQ. The CDR3 coding sequence is TGCGCCAGCAGTACGCCCGACAGTCGTATTATCCAAGAGACCCAGTACTTC. Amino acid sequence: CASSTPDSRIIQETQYF.

This clone has more than one count but fewer than ten. Within the sample, other DNA sequences also encode this same CDR3. The genes are TRBV14 and TRBJ1-3; TRBD1 is a possible D gene (5 bases). Trimming removed 4 bases at V and 2 bases at J, with 9 bases between. Germline V gives CDR1 SGHDN, CDR2 FVKESK. The CDR3 sequence is 14 residues long. The CDR3 DNA reads as TGTGCCAGCAGCCCCTTGGGGCCTGGAAACACCATATATTTT. Its translation is CASSPLGPGNTIYF.

This rearrangement joins TRBV4-1 to TRBJ2-2, with no clear D. The CDR3 loop spans 15 amino acids. V was cut by 1 base and J by 0 bases, with 6 bases left in between. The germline V gene encodes CDR1 MGHRA and CDR2 YSYEKL. Written as DNA, the CDR3 is TGCGCCAGCAGCCAAGGTTCGGCGAACACCGGGGAGCTGTTTTTT. It encodes CASSQGSANTGELFF.

This rearrangement joins TRBV7-9 to TRBJ2-5; 9 nucleotides agree with TRBD1. This CDR3 comprises 15 residues. CDR1 is SEHNR, CDR2 FQNEAQ, per germline (reference sequence). V was pared by 4 bases and J by 4 bases, with 7 bases of the junction left unmatched. Here the CDR3 reads CASSWGTGGLETQYF. The CDR3 DNA reads as TGTGCCAGCAGCTGGGGAACAGGGGGCCTAGAGACCCAGTACTTC.

The chain joins TRBV9 to TRBJ1-3; perhaps TRBD1 as D (6 bases). V was pared by 4 bases and J by 2 bases, with 7 bases between. The CDR3 spans 13 residues. The germline gives CDR1 SGDLS, CDR2 YYNGEE. Written as DNA, the CDR3 is TGTGCCAGCAGCCAGGGGCCTGGAAACACCATATATTTT. This encodes CASSQGPGNTIYF.

Details on this clone: The germline gene is not matched at one end of the junction; a read error may be the cause. The J gene is TRBJ1-3, the V gene TRBV7-7, with D perhaps matching TRBD1 (5 bases). Germline CDR1 reads SSHAT; CDR2 reads FNYEAQ (reference sequence). The CDR3 consists of 16 residues. The CDR3 loop reads CASSPGTAGSGNTIYF. CDR3 DNA sequence: TGTGCTAGCAGCCCTGGGACTGCCGGCTCTGGAAACACCATATATTTT.

This chain uses TRBV5-5 with TRBJ1-5; 7 bases line up with TRBD1. The germline V gene encodes CDR1 SGHKS and CDR2 YYEKEE (reference sequence). There are 14 residues in the CDR3. Losses at the gene ends were 0 bases for V and 4 bases for J; bases not matched to a gene: 1. The CDR3 nucleotides read TGTGCCAGCAGCTTGGAGACAGGGAATCAGCCCCAGCATTTT. This gives the protein CASSLETGNQPQHF.

The chain recombines TRBV13 with TRBJ1-2; a possible D gene is TRBD1 (5 bases). The CDR3 has 15 amino acids. V was cut by 6 bases and J by 0 bases, with 14 bases left in between. Germline-derived CDR1 and CDR2 are PRHDT and FYEKMQ (reference sequence). The CDR3 nucleotides are TGTGCCAGCAGACCCAGGGCTACCACTAACTATGGCTACACCTTC. Protein: CASRPRATTNYGYTF.

This clone was seen a single time. The rearrangement uses TRBV12-5 and TRBJ1-3; D remains ambiguous. The germline V gene has CDR1 LGHNT and CDR2 FRNRAP. With 3 bases removed from V and 3 bases from J, the gap between germline ends came to 12 bases. There are 15 residues in the CDR3. CDR3 DNA: TGTGCTAGTGGTTTATCTCCGAGGGATGGAAACACCATATATTTT. Residues: CASGLSPRDGNTIYF.

The chain carries TRBV5-1 and TRBJ2-1; D may be TRBD2 (6 bases). Germline values: CDR1 SGHRS, CDR2 YFSETQ. This CDR3 is built from 15 residues. Between the trimmed V and J ends, which lost 4 bases and 6 bases, there was a span of 17 bases. This CDR3 reads CASSPDAGSFNEQFF. In nucleotides, the CDR3 is TGCGCCAGCAGCCCGGACGCGGGATCGTTCAATGAGCAGTTCTTC.

The chain is built from TRBV19 and TRBJ1-2; 9 bases are shared with TRBD1. The V gene end was trimmed by 5 bases and the J gene end by 6 bases; junction bases not matched to a gene: 7. Germline-derived CDR1 and CDR2 are LNHDA and SQIVND (reference sequence). The CDR3 is made up of 14 amino acids. CDR3 region: CASSFTGGSNGYTF. The CDR3 coding sequence is TGTGCCAGTAGTTTTACAGGGGGCTCTAATGGCTACACCTTC.

The rearrangement joins TRBV7-8 to TRBJ1-1; 11 nucleotides line up with TRBD1. Losses at the gene ends were 1 base for V and 5 bases for J; bases not matched to a gene: 6. Germline V CDR1 and CDR2: SGHVS, FQNEAQ. CDR3 length: 16 residues. DNA for the CDR3: TGTGCCAGCAGCTTAGTCCCGGGACAGGGGGAGACTGAAGCTTTCTTT. Protein sequence: CASSLVPGQGETEAFF. Together with reference TRBV7-8 and TRBJ1-1, the CDR3 gives the full variable domain: GAGVSQSPRYKVAKRGQDVALRCDPISGHVSLFWYQQALGQGPEFLTYFQNEAQLDKSGLPSDRFFAERPEGSVSTLKIQRTQQEDSAVYLCASSLVPGQGETEAFFGQGTRLTVV.

The chain uses TRBV28 and TRBJ2-1, with D possibly being TRBD2 (5 bases). Germline V gives CDR1 MDHEN, CDR2 SYDVKM. The CDR3 is made up of 11 amino acids. This CDR3 reads CESRAYNEQFF. The CDR3 DNA reads as TGTGAGTCGAGGGCCTACAATGAGCAGTTCTTC.

The rearrangement joins TRBV6-5 to TRBJ2-5; 10 nucleotides line up with TRBD2. The trim removed 8 bases at V and 1 base at J, leaving 4 bases unmatched. Germline V gene lookup returns CDR1 MNHEY and CDR2 SVGAGI. The CDR3 totals 14 residues. The CDR3 nucleotides read TGTGCCAGCTGTCGACTAGCGGGCCAAGAGACCCAGTACTTC. Translating gives CASCRLAGQETQYF.

The chain links TRBV9 to TRBJ1-3, with D perhaps TRBD1 (6 bases). The V gene's germline CDR1 is SGDLS and CDR2 YYNGEE. The CDR3 covers 16 residues. Trimming took 2 bases from V and 0 from J, leaving 12 bases between them. The CDR3 sequence: CASSVKTGISGNTIYF. CDR3 DNA sequence: TGTGCCAGCAGCGTTAAGACAGGCATCTCTGGAAACACCATATATTTT.

V gene TRBV6-5 combines with J gene TRBJ2-7, with 10 bases matching TRBD2. The germline V gene has CDR1 MNHEY and CDR2 SVGAGI. V was pared by 5 bases and J by 0 bases, with 4 bases of the junction left unmatched. This CDR3 region has 15 residues. CDR3 nucleotide sequence: TGTGCCAGCAGTAAGACTAGCGGGTTCTCCTACGAGCAGTACGTC. Its protein product is CASSKTSGFSYEQYV.

The V gene is TRBV27, the J gene TRBJ1-6; possibly TRBD1 for D (5 bases). The CDR3 runs to 13 residues. CDR1 and CDR2 from the germline V gene are MNHEY and SMNVEV (reference sequence). The germline V and J ends were trimmed by 5 bases and 9 bases, with 11 bases remaining between them. CDR3 sequence reads: CASSPAGISPLHF. CDR3 bases: TGTGCCAGCAGTCCCGCAGGGATTTCACCCCTCCACTTT.

A single count supports this clone. The chain couples TRBV2 to TRBJ2-5; a possible D gene is TRBD2 (7 bases). Germline V lookup: CDR1 SNHLY, CDR2 FYNNEI. This CDR3 contains 14 residues. The germline V and J ends were trimmed by 4 bases and 4 bases, with 13 bases remaining between them. This CDR3 reads CASSVQGGGETQYF. The CDR3 DNA reads as TGTGCCAGCAGTGTTCAGGGAGGGGGAGAGACCCAGTACTTC.

The gene calls are TRBV5-4 and TRBJ1-5, with D possibly matching TRBD1 (5 bases). Germline V gene sequence: CDR1 SGHNT, CDR2 YYREEE (reference sequence). The CDR3 is made up of 13 amino acids. V shed 1 base and J shed 9 bases, with 11 bases lying between them. CDR3 sequence (DNA): TGTGCCAGCAGCTTGCGGGGGAGCGTGCCCCAGCATTTT. Amino acids: CASSLRGSVPQHF.

The chain combines TRBV28 with TRBJ2-3, with D perhaps TRBD1 (6 bases). The CDR3 has 16 amino acids. V was clipped by 6 bases and J by 0 bases, with 16 bases between them. CDR1 is MDHEN and CDR2 is SYDVKM in the germline V gene. DNA for the CDR3: TGTGCCAGCAGACCCGAGGGGGAGAGTAGCACAGATACGCAGTATTTT. Its protein is CASRPEGESSTDTQYF.

This sequence joins TRBV28 and TRBJ1-3; a possible D gene is TRBD1 (5 bases). This CDR3 has 13 residues. CDR1 and CDR2 (germline): MDHEN, SYDVKM. Between the trimmed V and J ends, which lost 7 bases and 1 base, there was a span of 8 bases. The CDR3 DNA follows: TGTGCCAGCACGCAGGGTTCTGGAAACACCATATATTTT. As protein: CASTQGSGNTIYF.